Presented here are 23 T cell receptor beta chains from one specimen sequenced in a study of cytomegalovirus exposure and HLA in healthy donors. The protocol was immunoSEQ multiplex PCR, while the TCRdb copy is restricted to in-frame clones and leaves out a portion. The sample includes 150,000 to 200,000 clones, around 84% of them seen just once. Specimen: PBMCs. The receptors stem from a young man in good health and CMV-seropositive.

J is TRBJ1-4 and V is TRBV7-9; 7 nucleotides agree with TRBD1. This CDR3 is built from 15 residues. Per the germline V gene, CDR1 is SEHNR and CDR2 is FQNEAQ (reference sequence). With 5 bases clipped from V and 7 bases from J, the junction kept 10 bases outside the gene matches. CDR3 protein: CASSGRDRPIEKLFF. The CDR3 DNA is TGTGCCAGCAGCGGACGGGACAGACCGATTGAAAAACTGTTTTTT.

CDR3 region: CASSMAGTVIYGYTF. In nucleotides, the CDR3 is TGTGCCAGCAGTATGGCCGGGACAGTCATCTATGGCTACACCTTC. The chain recombines TRBV28 with TRBJ1-2, with 7 positions matching TRBD1. CDR1 and CDR2 from the germline V gene are MDHEN and SYDVKM. J was trimmed by 4 bases and V by 5 bases; bases with no gene match: 10. The CDR3 loop spans 15 amino acids.

This clone was observed at least ten times. The chain has TRBV7-3 and TRBJ2-1; TRBD2 agrees at 8 bases. Germline CDR1 is SGHTA and CDR2 is FQGTGA. Trimming cost V 2 bases and J 4 bases; bases outside gene matches: 4. This CDR3 contains 15 residues. CDR3 residues: CASSLAGGAYNEQFF. DNA for the CDR3: TGTGCCAGCAGCTTAGCGGGGGGCGCTTACAATGAGCAGTTCTTC.

This sequence joins TRBV30 and TRBJ2-7; 8 nucleotides match TRBD1. This CDR3 spans 16 amino acids. Looked up from germline, CDR1 is GTSNPN and CDR2 is SVGIG (reference sequence). V shed 0 bases and J 1 base; nucleotides not matched to a gene: 8. CDR3 sequence: CAWSVSPDRVSYEQYF. CDR3 sequence (DNA): TGTGCCTGGAGTGTATCTCCGGACAGGGTATCCTACGAGCAGTACTTC.

The chain joins TRBV27 to TRBJ2-5, with D perhaps TRBD2 (5 bases). The CDR3 consists of 16 residues. V lost 5 bases and J 4 bases, leaving 20 bases between the germline ends. Germline CDR1 MNHEY, CDR2 SMNVEV (reference sequence). The CDR3 DNA reads TGTGCCAGCAGTCCGGGGATTACTAGTATGCGAGAGACCCAGTACTTC. Its protein product is CASSPGITSMRETQYF.

The chain has TRBV9 and TRBJ2-7; 12 bases map to TRBD2. Germline V CDR1 and CDR2: SGDLS, YYNGEE. After removal of 4 bases from V and 2 bases from J, the junction contained 7 bases not matched to a gene. CDR3 size: 16 residues. CDR3 nucleotide sequence: TGTGCCAGCAGCATACCCAGACTAGCGGGGGCCTACGAGCAGTACTTC. Amino acids: CASSIPRLAGAYEQYF. Full variable domain (rest looked up from reference TRBV9 and TRBJ2-7): DSGVTQTPKHLITATGQRVTLRCSPRSGDLSVYWYQQSLDQGLQFLIQYYNGEERAKGNILERFSAQQFPDLHSELNLSSLELGDSALYFCASSIPRLAGAYEQYFGPGTRLTVT.

The rearrangement uses TRBV7-6 and TRBJ2-3, with TRBD2 matching over 7 bases. J was trimmed by 4 bases and V by 1 base; bases with no gene match: 5. Germline-derived CDR1 and CDR2 are SGHVS and FNYEAQ. This CDR3 contains 15 residues. The CDR3 coding sequence is TGTGCCAGCAGCTTAGGGGCGGGAGTTTCAGATACGCAGTATTTT. Encoded protein: CASSLGAGVSDTQYF.

The chain has TRBV7-6 and TRBJ2-1, with a weak D call TRBD1 (6 bases). V shed 3 bases and J shed 7 bases, with 16 bases lying between them. Germline V gene data show CDR1 as SGHVS and CDR2 as FNYEAQ. The CDR3 sequence is 15 residues long. Here the CDR3 reads CASSFTGTTGNEQFF. For the CDR3, the DNA is TGTGCCAGCAGCTTCACCGGGACAACTGGGAATGAGCAGTTCTTC.

The chain is built from TRBV6-6 and TRBJ2-1; 7 bases line up with TRBD1. After removal of 6 bases from V and 6 bases from J, the junction contained 8 bases not matched to a gene. This CDR3 is 14 amino acids long. The germline V gene has CDR1 MNHNY and CDR2 SVGAGI (reference sequence). For the CDR3, the DNA is TGTGCCAGCAGAAGACAGGGTAGTATCAATGAGCAGTTCTTC. Its protein product is CASRRQGSINEQFF.

CDR3 loop: CASSQDRGTEAFF. Written as DNA, the CDR3 is TGCGCCAGCAGCCAAGACAGGGGGACTGAAGCTTTCTTT. The genes are TRBV4-3 and TRBJ1-1; the match to TRBD1 covers 7 bases. The CDR3 runs 13 residues. J was trimmed by 5 bases and V by 0 bases; bases with no gene match: 0. CDR1 is LGHNA and CDR2 is YSLEER in the germline V gene.

This chain connects TRBV11-1 to TRBJ2-5, with 10 bases aligning to TRBD1. CDR1 is SGHAT, CDR2 FQDESV, per germline (reference sequence). J was trimmed by 3 bases and V by 8 bases; bases with no gene match: 3. The CDR3 consists of 13 residues. CDR3 sequence reads: CASRDRGKETQYF. The CDR3 DNA is TGTGCCAGCCGGGACAGGGGCAAAGAGACCCAGTACTTC.

The chain employs TRBV9 and TRBJ2-2, with 15 bases fitting TRBD2. V lost 4 bases to trimming and J lost 4 bases; unmatched junction nucleotides: 5. The CDR3 spans 17 residues. The germline V gene encodes CDR1 SGDLS and CDR2 YYNGEE. This CDR3 reads CASSSGLAGGFTGELFF. CDR3 nucleotide sequence: TGTGCCAGCAGCTCAGGACTAGCGGGAGGGTTCACCGGGGAGCTGTTTTTT.

In this sample, this clone turned up once. The gene calls are TRBV5-1 and TRBJ2-3; 7 bases agree with TRBD2. V was pared by 1 base and J by 0 bases, with 11 bases of the junction left unmatched. This CDR3 is built from 18 residues. Germline V gives CDR1 SGHRS, CDR2 YFSETQ. The CDR3 DNA reads as TGCGCCAGCAGCTTGCGAGCAATGACTAGCCGAAGCACAGATACGCAGTATTTT. It is translated as CASSLRAMTSRSTDTQYF.

This sequence joins TRBV7-2 and TRBJ1-2; D is unclear. The CDR3 loop spans 14 amino acids. The germline V gene encodes CDR1 SGHTA and CDR2 FQGNSA. The V and J ends lost 5 bases and 6 bases respectively, with 16 bases between them. The CDR3 here is CASSPDGRGNGYTF. CDR3 coding DNA: TGTGCCAGCAGCCCCGATGGCCGGGGAAATGGCTACACCTTC. Combining the CDR3 with reference TRBV7-2 and TRBJ1-2 gives the whole variable domain GAGVSQSPSNKVTEKGKDVELRCDPISGHTALYWYRQSLGQGLEFLIYFQGNSAPDKSGLPSDRFSAERTGGSVSTLTIQRTQQEDSAVYLCASSPDGRGNGYTFGSGTRLTVV.

V is TRBV30 and J is TRBJ2-1; no firm D call. Trimming took 0 bases from V and 10 from J, leaving 4 bases between them. Germline-derived CDR1 and CDR2 are GTSNPN and SVGIG (reference sequence). This CDR3 is 10 amino acids long. In nucleotides, the CDR3 is TGTGCCTGGAGTGTACGGGAGCAGTTCTTC. Its translation: CAWSVREQFF. Variable domain in full (rest from reference TRBV30 and TRBJ2-1): SQTIHQWPATLVQPVGSPLSLECTVEGTSNPNLYWYRQAAGRGLQLLFYSVGIGQISSEVPQNLSASRPQDRQFILSSKKLLLSDSGFYLCAWSVREQFFGPGTRLTVL.

This clone was counted only a few times. V and J are TRBV5-4 and TRBJ1-1; a possible D gene is TRBD1 (6 bases). Between the trimmed V and J ends, which lost 4 bases and 1 base, there was a span of 14 bases. The CDR3 runs 15 residues. Germline CDR1 SGHNT, CDR2 YYREEE (reference sequence). CDR3 sequence reads: CASSPSQGPNTEAFF. The CDR3 nucleotides are TGTGCCAGCAGCCCGTCACAGGGACCGAACACTGAAGCTTTCTTT.

This clone was seen only a few times. V is TRBV13 and J is TRBJ2-7, with a possible D match to TRBD1 (6 bases). CDR3 length equals 13 residues. Trimming shortened V by 2 bases and J by 6 bases, and 11 bases separated the two germline ends. The germline CDR1 and CDR2 sequences are PRHDT and FYEKMQ (reference sequence). Here the CDR3 reads CASSLSEGGEQYF. The CDR3 nucleotides are TGTGCCAGCAGCTTAAGTGAAGGGGGCGAGCAGTACTTC.

This chain uses TRBV7-2 with TRBJ2-3; D is undetermined. Between the trimmed V and J ends, which lost 1 base and 5 bases, there was a span of 10 bases. The CDR3 is 14 amino acids. Germline values: CDR1 SGHTA, CDR2 FQGNSA. CDR3 in DNA: TGTGCCAGCAGCTTAGAGCTCCGAGTAGATACGCAGTATTTT. The encoded protein is CASSLELRVDTQYF.

The V call is TRBV9, the J call TRBJ2-5; 9 nucleotides align to TRBD1. This CDR3 is built from 14 residues. In germline, CDR1 is SGDLS, CDR2 YYNGEE. V gave up 4 bases and J gave up 3 bases; unmatched junction bases: 4. The chain's CDR3 is CASSPRTGEETQYF. CDR3 DNA: TGTGCCAGCAGCCCCCGGACAGGGGAAGAGACCCAGTACTTC.

This clone has just one count. The chain joins TRBV28 to TRBJ2-3; maybe TRBD2 (5 bases). The V and J ends lost 2 bases and 9 bases respectively, with 21 bases between them. Per the germline V gene, CDR1 is MDHEN and CDR2 is SYDVKM. This CDR3 is built from 16 residues. In DNA form, the CDR3 reads TGTGCCAGCAGTTTAGTGAGTCCGGGGTCTCCGAAGACGCAGTATTTT. Its translation is CASSLVSPGSPKTQYF.

This rearrangement joins TRBV6-1 to TRBJ1-5, with D perhaps TRBD1 (6 bases). This CDR3 comprises 14 residues. Germline CDR1 is MNHNS and CDR2 is SASEGT. V was trimmed by 4 bases and J by 3 bases, leaving 10 bases between them. The CDR3 bases are TGTGCCAGCAGTGGCCGGACAGCCAATCAGCCCCAGCATTTT. Translating gives CASSGRTANQPQHF.

The chain uses TRBV13 and TRBJ2-3, with 8 bases lining up with TRBD1. Trimming took 4 bases from V and 0 from J; bases not matched to a gene: 15. CDR3 length: 19 amino acids. From germline, CDR1 is PRHDT and CDR2 FYEKMQ (reference sequence). The CDR3 loop reads CASSWTGILSRVSTDTQYF. The DNA of the CDR3 is TGTGCCAGCAGCTGGACAGGGATTCTTTCTCGTGTTAGCACAGATACGCAGTATTTT.

CDR3 region: CASRSGGTNTEAFF. The CDR3 DNA follows: TGTGCCAGCAGGTCAGGGGGCACGAACACTGAAGCTTTCTTT. V is TRBV27 and J is TRBJ1-1; 8 bases are a match to TRBD1. Per the germline V gene, CDR1 is MNHEY and CDR2 is SMNVEV (reference sequence). The length of the CDR3 is 14 residues. V shed 6 bases, J shed 1 base, and the junction held 4 bases outside the gene matches.